These 20 T cell receptor beta chains were sequenced from one sample in a study of cytomegalovirus exposure and HLA in healthy donors (dated by TCRdb to the late 2010s). Libraries came from the immunoSEQ multiplex PCR assay. In TCRdb, the immuneACCESS table is reduced to in-frame sequences with V and J assigned. These tables do not hold every clone; where another copy was compared, an unresolved V gene accounts for under half, and the others remain unexplained. This sample has about 98,000 clones in its table, and about 88% of those were observed once. The ten top clones hold about 6% of the sample. Sequencing used PBMCs. All receptors come from a man younger than 35 in good health and CMV-seropositive.

V gene TRBV15 combines with J gene TRBJ2-2; perhaps TRBD2 as D (5 bases). Germline-derived CDR1 and CDR2 are LNHNV and YYDKDF (reference sequence). V lost 1 base to trimming and J lost 1 base, with 7 bases between them. CDR3 length: 15 residues. DNA for the CDR3: TGTGCCACCAGCAGAGGTAGCGAGAACACCGGGGAGCTGTTTTTT. Its protein is CATSRGSENTGELFF.

The chain has TRBV9 and TRBJ1-2; 7 nucleotides align to TRBD1. The CDR3 spans 19 residues. Germline V gene lookup returns CDR1 SGDLS and CDR2 YYNGEE. J was trimmed by 7 bases and V by 0 bases; bases with no gene match: 21. CDR3 bases: TGTGCCAGCAGCGTAGCGCCCAGCGAACAGACAGGGTCGGCCGGTGGCTACACCTTC. Protein: CASSVAPSEQTGSAGGYTF.

This sequence joins TRBV27 and TRBJ2-7, with D hard to call. V dropped 6 bases and J dropped 0 bases, with 21 bases sitting between them. The CDR3 extends over 17 amino acids. Germline loops: CDR1 MNHEY, CDR2 SMNVEV (reference sequence). The CDR3 nucleotides read TGTGCCAGCAGAACACCCGCCCGAGGAACCAACTCCTACGAGCAGTACTTC. This sequence encodes CASRTPARGTNSYEQYF.

The chain links TRBV19 to TRBJ2-7, with 9 nucleotides matching TRBD2. The CDR3 spans 15 residues. Germline V lookup: CDR1 LNHDA, CDR2 SQIVND (reference sequence). V trimming: 3 bases; J trimming: 2 bases; junction bases outside the gene matches: 5. This chain's CDR3 is CASSMSSGGTYEQYF. DNA of the CDR3: TGTGCCAGTAGTATGTCCAGCGGGGGGACCTACGAGCAGTACTTC.

This chain links TRBV7-9 with TRBJ2-1; TRBD1 might be the D (6 bases). The CDR3 spans 15 residues. CDR1 is SEHNR and CDR2 is FQNEAQ in the germline V gene (reference sequence). V was cut by 5 bases and J by 0 bases, with 11 bases left in between. The CDR3 sequence is CASSPKDSSYNEQFF. The CDR3 coding sequence is TGTGCCAGCAGCCCAAAGGACAGCTCCTACAATGAGCAGTTCTTC. Drawing the rest from reference TRBV7-9 and TRBJ2-1, the complete variable domain is DTGVSQNPRHKITKRGQNVTFRCDPISEHNRLYWYRQTLGQGPEFLTYFQNEAQLEKSRLLSDRFSAERPKGSFSTLEIQRTEQGDSAMYLCASSPKDSSYNEQFFGPGTRLTVL.

The CDR3 bases are TGTGCCATCAGTGAGTGGCGGGGGGGCCAGGACACCGGGGAGCTGTTTTTT. Encoded protein: CAISEWRGGQDTGELFF. The V and J genes are TRBV10-3 and TRBJ2-2, with 9 bases identical to TRBD2. Germline CDR1 ENHRY, CDR2 SYGVKD. Losses at the gene ends were 1 base for V and 3 bases for J; bases not matched to a gene: 6. CDR3 size: 17 residues.

In its sample, this clone was seen a few times. This rearrangement joins TRBV19 to TRBJ2-5; 9 nucleotides align to TRBD2. The ends lost 6 bases at V and 6 bases at J; junction bases unmatched: 5. Germline lookup yields CDR1 LNHDA and CDR2 SQIVND (reference sequence). This CDR3 spans 13 amino acids. CDR3 nucleotides: TGTGCCAGTAGCGAAAGCGGGGGGAAGACCCAGTACTTC. This translates into CASSESGGKTQYF.

The chain is built from TRBV28 and TRBJ2-5, with D perhaps matching TRBD1 (5 bases). The CDR3 is 13 amino acids. Trimming left V 8 bases short and J 5 bases short, with 15 bases between. CDR1 MDHEN and CDR2 SYDVKM come from the germline V gene. The CDR3 reads CASFPAGRETQYF. DNA of the CDR3: TGTGCCAGCTTCCCGGCAGGGCGGGAGACCCAGTACTTC. Drawing the rest from reference TRBV28 and TRBJ2-5, the complete variable domain is DVKVTQSSRYLVKRTGEKVFLECVQDMDHENMFWYRQDPGLGLRLIYFSYDVKMKEKGDIPEGYSVSREKKERFSLILESASTNQTSMYLCASFPAGRETQYFGPGTRLLVL.

The rearrangement joins TRBV11-2 to TRBJ2-2; D is possibly TRBD2 (6 bases). The germline V gene encodes CDR1 SGHAT and CDR2 FQNNGV. The germline V and J ends were trimmed by 5 bases and 1 base, with 8 bases remaining between them. The CDR3 spans 14 residues. As DNA, the CDR3 is TGTGCCAGCAGCCCGGGACTGAACACCGGGGAGCTGTTTTTT. The encoded protein is CASSPGLNTGELFF.

This clone was seen ten or more times. The V and J genes are TRBV29-1 and TRBJ1-2, with TRBD1 as a possible D gene (5 bases). Trimming took off 4 bases at V and 3 bases at J, with 6 bases between the two ends. Germline-derived CDR1 and CDR2 are SQVTM and ANQGSEA. This CDR3 has 11 residues. CDR3 in amino acids: CSVGGDYGYTF. CDR3 DNA sequence: TGCAGCGTTGGGGGGGACTATGGCTACACCTTC.

The CDR3 DNA follows: TGTGCCAGCAGCTTCGGCAACTCTAGCGGATCCTACGAGCAGTACTTC. It encodes CASSFGNSSGSYEQYF. V and J are TRBV7-6 and TRBJ2-7, with 7 bases that match TRBD2. The ends lost 3 bases at V and 1 base at J; junction bases unmatched: 9. This CDR3 spans 16 amino acids. Germline-derived CDR1 and CDR2 are SGHVS and FNYEAQ.

The chain's CDR3 is CASSLVGGDSEQFF. The CDR3 DNA follows: TGTGCCAGCAGCTTAGTTGGAGGGGACTCTGAGCAGTTCTTC. The V and J genes are TRBV7-2 and TRBJ2-1; D perhaps matches TRBD2 (6 bases). The CDR3 consists of 14 residues. Trimming removed 1 base at V and 9 bases at J, with 13 bases between. Germline V gene lookup returns CDR1 SGHTA and CDR2 FQGNSA.

This clone was seen a handful of times. The V and J genes are TRBV6-5 and TRBJ1-2, with D maybe TRBD1 (5 bases). Germline lookup yields CDR1 MNHEY and CDR2 SVGAGI. With 0 bases removed from V and 3 bases from J, the gap between germline ends came to 11 bases. The CDR3 totals 15 residues. In DNA form, the CDR3 reads TGTGCCAGCAGTTACTCGACGGGGGATCACTATGGCTACACCTTC. Amino acid sequence: CASSYSTGDHYGYTF.

The chain links TRBV6-6 to TRBJ2-1; a weak D match, TRBD2 (5 bases). V shed 6 bases and J shed 4 bases, with 16 bases lying between them. CDR1 is MNHNY, CDR2 SVGAGI, per germline (reference sequence). The CDR3 is made up of 15 amino acids. CDR3 coding DNA: TGTGCCAGCAGAAATACGGAGGCAGGTTACAATGAGCAGTTCTTC. It is translated as CASRNTEAGYNEQFF.

This chain links TRBV19 with TRBJ1-4; D unresolved. V dropped 2 bases and J dropped 0 bases, with 7 bases sitting between them. The germline V gene has CDR1 LNHDA and CDR2 SQIVND (reference sequence). This CDR3 spans 15 amino acids. CDR3 region: CASSIMAATNEKLFF. The CDR3 coding sequence is TGTGCCAGTAGTATAATGGCAGCAACTAATGAAAAACTGTTTTTT.

This clone showed up just once. This chain uses TRBV5-1 with TRBJ2-7; 14 bases fit TRBD2. Germline V lookup: CDR1 SGHRS, CDR2 YFSETQ. This CDR3 has 16 amino acids. V shed 4 bases, J shed 4 bases, and the junction held 7 bases outside the gene matches. CDR3 bases: TGCGCCAGCAGCCCTACGGGACTAGCGGGAGTTTACGAGCAGTACTTC. Protein sequence: CASSPTGLAGVYEQYF.

V and J are TRBV7-3 and TRBJ2-2; 7 nucleotides align to TRBD2. The V and J ends lost 2 bases and 7 bases, in that order; junction bases with no gene match: 1. Per the germline V gene, CDR1 is SGHTA and CDR2 is FQGTGA. The length of the CDR3 is 13 residues. CDR3 coding DNA: TGTGCCAGCAGCTTACTAGCGGTCGGGGAGCTGTTTTTT. This encodes CASSLLAVGELFF.

The chain has TRBV19 and TRBJ2-7; TRBD1 aligns across 8 bases. This CDR3 has 16 residues. Trimming cost V 3 bases and J 9 bases; bases outside gene matches: 16. Germline V CDR1 and CDR2: LNHDA, SQIVND (reference sequence). The CDR3 is CASSISGVNRGERQYF. CDR3 DNA: TGTGCCAGTAGTATTTCAGGGGTGAACAGGGGGGAACGGCAGTACTTC.

This clone is a singleton in its sample. The chain joins TRBV5-4 to TRBJ2-7; 13 bases map to TRBD2. The CDR3 has 14 amino acids. Germline V lookup: CDR1 SGHNT, CDR2 YYREEE (reference sequence). V was pared by 4 bases and J by 5 bases, with 3 bases of the junction left unmatched. The CDR3 DNA sequence: TGTGCCAGCAGCAAGGGACTAGCGGGAAACGAGCAGTACTTC. Its translation is CASSKGLAGNEQYF.

The chain carries TRBV7-2 and TRBJ2-1; 10 bases match TRBD2. V dropped 6 bases and J dropped 7; count of bases not matched to a gene: 9. The CDR3 contains 15 residues. Germline V gene lookup returns CDR1 SGHTA and CDR2 FQGNSA. The CDR3 nucleotides read TGTGCCAGCAGTCCCAGGACTAGCGGAGCAAATGAGCAGTTCTTC. It codes for CASSPRTSGANEQFF.